Shown below are 24 T cell receptor beta chains from a single sample sequenced in a study of cytomegalovirus exposure and HLA in healthy donors. The assay was immunoSEQ multiplex PCR, and TCRdb's table has in-frame clones only and misses some. The profile shows fewer than 350,000 clones, around nine tenths of them singletons. The sequencing sample was made of PBMCs. The receptors here all came from a young woman in good health and CMV-seronegative.

This rearrangement joins TRBV6-5 to TRBJ2-7, with D possibly matching TRBD1 (5 bases). Germline values: CDR1 MNHEY, CDR2 SVGAGI. This CDR3 comprises 12 residues. Trimming cost V 0 bases and J 6 bases, with 6 bases left between them. CDR3 region: CASSYSGVEQYF. CDR3 bases: TGTGCCAGCAGTTACTCAGGGGTCGAGCAGTACTTC.

This chain joins TRBV28 and TRBJ2-3, with 8 nucleotides matching TRBD2. In germline, CDR1 is MDHEN, CDR2 SYDVKM. The CDR3 loop spans 12 amino acids. Trimming removed 8 bases from V and 5 bases from J; junction bases left unmatched: 3. CDR3 in amino acids: CASRGGVDTQYF. CDR3 DNA sequence: TGTGCCAGCCGGGGGGGGGTAGATACGCAGTATTTT.

The chain recombines TRBV11-1 with TRBJ2-5; D is perhaps TRBD1 (6 bases). The CDR3 consists of 15 residues. CDR1 and CDR2 (germline): SGHAT, FQDESV (reference sequence). V gave up 2 bases and J gave up 0 bases, with 10 bases separating them. For the CDR3, the DNA is TGTGCCAGCAGCTTACGACAGGCCTACCAAGAGACCCAGTACTTC. Its translation: CASSLRQAYQETQYF.

The chain couples TRBV28 to TRBJ1-2; no reliable D call. The germline V and J ends were trimmed by 5 bases and 3 bases, with 13 bases remaining between them. Germline values: CDR1 MDHEN, CDR2 SYDVKM. The CDR3 covers 14 residues. CDR3 nucleotides: TGTGCCAGCAGTCCGCCTGGGAGATACTATGGCTACACCTTC. Translating it yields CASSPPGRYYGYTF.

This sequence joins TRBV19 and TRBJ2-2, with 9 positions matching TRBD1. This CDR3 comprises 15 residues. V was clipped by 4 bases and J by 3 bases; unmatched bases: 3. The germline V gene has CDR1 LNHDA and CDR2 SQIVND (reference sequence). CDR3 nucleotide sequence: TGTGCCAGTAGTACGGGACAGGGATACACCGGGGAGCTGTTTTTT. Residues: CASSTGQGYTGELFF.

The V and J genes are TRBV6-5 and TRBJ2-5, with D uncertain. The CDR3 sequence is 12 residues long. The V end was cut by 0 bases, the J end by 5 bases, with 4 bases between. Per germline, CDR1 MNHEY and CDR2 SVGAGI. CDR3 coding DNA: TGTGCCAGCAGTTACTCCCTGGAGACCCAGTACTTC. Translated, it gives CASSYSLETQYF.

The chain couples TRBV6-5 to TRBJ2-7, with 8 positions matching TRBD1. The CDR3 sequence is 13 residues long. Germline V lookup: CDR1 MNHEY, CDR2 SVGAGI. The V segment lost 8 bases and the J segment 2 bases; nucleotides outside the gene matches: 5. The CDR3 DNA reads as TGTGCCAGCCAACAGGGGGGCGCCTACGAGCAGTACTTC. It translates to CASQQGGAYEQYF.

This chain links TRBV27 with TRBJ2-7, with no clear D. This CDR3 comprises 13 residues. Germline V lookup: CDR1 MNHEY, CDR2 SMNVEV (reference sequence). V was pared by 0 bases and J by 6 bases, with 9 bases between. The CDR3 DNA follows: TGTGCCAGCAGTTTATCGATCTCGCGCGAGCAGTACTTC. Its translation is CASSLSISREQYF.

This clone was found once. V is TRBV28 and J is TRBJ2-7, with 8 bases that match TRBD2. The CDR3 sequence is 14 residues long. Germline V gene lookup returns CDR1 MDHEN and CDR2 SYDVKM. The V and J ends lost 11 bases and 2 bases, in that order; junction bases with no gene match: 11. CDR3 nucleotides: TGTGCCTCCAGCGGGAGCGGGAGCACCTACGAGCAGTACTTC. This translates into CASSGSGSTYEQYF. The whole variable domain, filled in from reference TRBV28 and TRBJ2-7, reads DVKVTQSSRYLVKRTGEKVFLECVQDMDHENMFWYRQDPGLGLRLIYFSYDVKMKEKGDIPEGYSVSREKKERFSLILESASTNQTSMYLCASSGSGSTYEQYFGPGTRLTVT.

This clone has only a few counts. The CDR3 protein is CASSFLGQAQPQHF. The CDR3 bases are TGTGCCAGCAGTTTTTTGGGACAGGCTCAGCCCCAGCATTTT. The chain employs TRBV27 and TRBJ1-5; TRBD1 agrees at 8 bases. The CDR3 covers 14 residues. In germline, CDR1 is MNHEY, CDR2 SMNVEV (reference sequence). Germline trimming cut 3 bases from V and 6 bases from J; bases unmatched to any gene: 4.

The genes are TRBV9 and TRBJ2-1; 15 bases line up with TRBD2. This CDR3 is built from 18 residues. The J segment lost 1 base and the V segment lost 4 bases, leaving 6 bases of the junction unmatched. Germline V gene sequence: CDR1 SGDLS, CDR2 YYNGEE. CDR3 nucleotide sequence: TGTGCCAGCAGCCTAACCGGGACTAGCGGGAGGTCCTACAATGAGCAGTTCTTC. This translates into CASSLTGTSGRSYNEQFF.

The V and J genes are TRBV13 and TRBJ2-7; 8 nucleotides align to TRBD2. The junction had 3 bases not matched to a gene; V was cut back by 0 bases and J by 5 bases. The CDR3 is 14 amino acids. CDR1 is PRHDT and CDR2 is FYEKMQ in the germline V gene (reference sequence). CDR3 DNA: TGTGCCAGCAGCTTAGGAGCGGGAGAGAACGAGCAGTACTTC. Translating it yields CASSLGAGENEQYF.

This rearrangement joins TRBV5-5 to TRBJ2-7; TRBD2 agrees at 11 bases. After removal of 0 bases from V and 0 bases from J, the junction contained 5 bases not matched to a gene. The CDR3 contains 17 residues. Germline lookup yields CDR1 SGHKS and CDR2 YYEKEE (reference sequence). The CDR3 reads CASSLAPTSGSSYEQYF. The DNA of the CDR3 is TGTGCCAGCAGCTTGGCCCCCACTAGCGGGAGCTCCTACGAGCAGTACTTC.

V gene TRBV4-1 combines with J gene TRBJ1-5, with 10 bases matching TRBD1. J lost 7 bases, V lost 0 bases, and 9 bases had no gene match. In germline, CDR1 is MGHRA, CDR2 YSYEKL. This CDR3 contains 17 residues. The CDR3 loop is CASSQESTGGFEQPQHF. CDR3 DNA: TGCGCCAGCAGCCAAGAATCGACAGGGGGCTTTGAGCAGCCCCAGCATTTT.

The genes are TRBV27 and TRBJ2-1; 7 nucleotides match TRBD2. This CDR3 has 15 amino acids. Unmatched junction bases numbered 8, after V lost 3 bases and J lost 6 bases. Germline loops: CDR1 MNHEY, CDR2 SMNVEV (reference sequence). In nucleotides, the CDR3 is TGTGCCAGCAGTTTCCAGACTAGCCTCTCCAATGAGCAGTTCTTC. Its protein product is CASSFQTSLSNEQFF.

This chain links TRBV25-1 with TRBJ2-1, with TRBD1 identical over 10 bases. This CDR3 has 15 residues. After removal of 6 bases from V and 6 bases from J, the junction contained 8 bases not matched to a gene. The germline CDR1 and CDR2 sequences are MGHDK and SYGVNS. CDR3 residues: CASSTGTGVSNEQFF. CDR3 coding DNA: TGTGCCAGCAGCACCGGGACAGGGGTATCCAATGAGCAGTTCTTC.

The chain links TRBV18 to TRBJ2-7; 8 positions agree with TRBD1. Trimming cost V 2 bases and J 3 bases; bases outside gene matches: 6. This CDR3 has 15 residues. Germline-derived CDR1 and CDR2 are KGHSH and LQKENI. DNA for the CDR3: TGTGCCAGCTCACCAAGGGGGACAGGAGACTACGAGCAGTACTTC. It codes for CASSPRGTGDYEQYF.

V is TRBV15 and J is TRBJ1-1, with D tentatively TRBD1 (6 bases). The V end was cut by 6 bases, the J end by 8 bases, with 16 bases between. Germline V gene sequence: CDR1 LNHNV, CDR2 YYDKDF (reference sequence). The CDR3 has 13 amino acids. In DNA form, the CDR3 reads TGTGCCACCAGAAACAGGGCTGGGGGCGAAGCTTTCTTT. This sequence encodes CATRNRAGGEAFF.

The J gene is TRBJ2-1, the V gene TRBV6-5; TRBD2 matches at 11 bases. CDR1 MNHEY and CDR2 SVGAGI come from the germline V gene. The CDR3 extends over 15 amino acids. Trimming removed 7 bases from V and 7 bases from J; junction bases left unmatched: 9. Written as DNA, the CDR3 is TGTGCCAGCACCAAACTAGCGGGAGCTAGAAATGAGCAGTTCTTC. This gives the protein CASTKLAGARNEQFF.

V gene TRBV10-3 combines with J gene TRBJ2-5; TRBD2 matches at 7 bases. The J segment lost 2 bases and the V segment lost 3 bases, leaving 3 bases of the junction unmatched. The CDR3 is 14 residues long. Germline loops: CDR1 ENHRY, CDR2 SYGVKD. In DNA form, the CDR3 reads TGTGCCATCAGTGATTGGGAGGGGCAAGAGACCCAGTACTTC. Translated: CAISDWEGQETQYF.

The rearrangement uses TRBV11-2 and TRBJ2-5; tentative D call: TRBD2 (6 bases). The germline V gene encodes CDR1 SGHAT and CDR2 FQNNGV. The germline V and J ends were trimmed by 0 bases and 5 bases, with 16 bases remaining between them. The CDR3 loop spans 16 amino acids. The CDR3 DNA reads as TGTGCCAGCAGCTTAGAAGGAGGGGAGCGGTGGGAGACCCAGTACTTC. This codes for CASSLEGGERWETQYF.

The rearrangement uses TRBV27 and TRBJ2-6, with unresolved D. Trimming cost V 3 bases and J 0 bases, with 6 bases left between them. The CDR3 is made up of 15 amino acids. The germline V gene encodes CDR1 MNHEY and CDR2 SMNVEV (reference sequence). DNA of the CDR3: TGTGCCAGCAGTTTCAGTAACTCTGGGGCCAACGTCCTGACTTTC. Protein product: CASSFSNSGANVLTF.

The chain recombines TRBV4-2 with TRBJ1-1; D is unresolved. Trimming took off 0 bases at V and 1 base at J, with 6 bases between the two ends. The CDR3 runs to 14 residues. The germline gives CDR1 LGHNA, CDR2 YNFKEQ. The CDR3 DNA sequence: TGTGCCAGCAGCCAAGAAGAGGCGAACACTGAAGCTTTCTTT. The encoded protein is CASSQEEANTEAFF.

The V gene is TRBV9, the J gene TRBJ2-3; D is possibly TRBD2 (7 bases). V lost 0 bases, J lost 2 bases, and 16 bases lay in between. The CDR3 length is 17 residues. Germline CDR1 reads SGDLS; CDR2 reads YYNGEE. CDR3 nucleotide sequence: TGTGCCAGCAGCGTAGGGGGGGGGCTAGCGTTCACAGATACGCAGTATTTT. Translated, it gives CASSVGGGLAFTDTQYF.